This T cell receptor beta chain was profiled in a study of cytomegalovirus exposure and HLA in healthy donors. Findings and limits, study-wide: Immune exposure information available was restricted to CMV serostatus. A later analysis found TCR association rates differed by HLA locus, highest for DRB1 and lowest for HLA-C.

Amplification used 60 Vbeta primers and 13 Jbeta primers. Here immunoSEQ multiplex PCR was the method, and the copy in TCRdb shows in-frame clones only, minus some. The sample holds some 200,000 clones; approximately 82% are singletons and the top ten take roughly 0.58%. This CDR3 is 15 amino acids long. V lost 3 bases, J lost 1 base, and 13 bases lay in between. Germline loops: CDR1 LNHNV, CDR2 YYDKDF (reference sequence). Worth noting for this clone: No antigen is known for it.

The V gene is TRBV15, the J gene TRBJ2-7; D may be TRBD1 (6 bases). Sample: PBMCs. This clonotype was obtained from a woman aged 40 to 50 in good health and CMV-seronegative. The CDR3 sequence is CATSSSRGASYEQYF. The DNA for the CDR3 is TGTGCCACCAGCAGCAGCAGGGGAGCGTCCTACGAGCAGTACTTC.